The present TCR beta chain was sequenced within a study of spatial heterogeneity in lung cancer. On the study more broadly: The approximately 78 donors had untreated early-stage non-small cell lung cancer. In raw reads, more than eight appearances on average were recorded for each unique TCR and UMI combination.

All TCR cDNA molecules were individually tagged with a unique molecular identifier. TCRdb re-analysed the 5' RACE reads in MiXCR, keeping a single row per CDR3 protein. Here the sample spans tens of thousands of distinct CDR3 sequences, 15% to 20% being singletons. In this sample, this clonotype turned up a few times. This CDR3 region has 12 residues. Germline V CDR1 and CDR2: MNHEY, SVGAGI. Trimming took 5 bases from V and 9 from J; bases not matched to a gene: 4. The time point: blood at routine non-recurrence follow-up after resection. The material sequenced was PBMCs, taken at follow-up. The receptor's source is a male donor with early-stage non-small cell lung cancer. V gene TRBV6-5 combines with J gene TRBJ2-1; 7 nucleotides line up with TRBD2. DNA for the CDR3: TGTGCCAGCAGTCCCCGGGGGGTTGAGCAGTTCTTC. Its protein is CASSPRGVEQFF.